This TCR beta chain was found in a study of HIV-infected patients and healthy controls. Points from the study as a whole: Only sixteen HIV-infected individuals were processed, a major limit on how widely findings apply. Mean usage of eight alpha and eight beta V genes differed significantly in HIV-infected patients versus controls.

This clonotype appeared a few times. The antigen is unknown. V was trimmed by 4 bases and J by 5 bases, leaving 9 bases between them. The CDR3 extends over 13 amino acids. Roughly three months, about 14 weeks, into antiretroviral therapy, follow-up blood was collected. No cell fractionation was done, so the repertoire covers all unsorted peripheral blood T cells. cDNA was made from around 0.5 ug RNA using alpha and beta constant primers. Separate chain-specific third strand synthesis with multiplexing indices produced the alpha and beta libraries. One entry per CDR3 protein, called by TCRdb with MiXCR from the 5' RACE reads. The sample has about 15,000 distinct CDR3 sequences, roughly an eighth seen once; the top ten hold 35% to 45%.

This clonotype was sampled from an adult with HIV infection. The donor label of this sample is uncertain. This chain links TRBV12-3 or TRBV12-4 with TRBJ1-5; D perhaps matches TRBD1 (5 bases). Material: blood, obtained during antiretroviral therapy. Here the CDR3 DNA reads TGTGCCAGCAGTTGGGGGGGACATCAGCCCCAGCATTTT. It yields the protein CASSWGGHQPQHF.